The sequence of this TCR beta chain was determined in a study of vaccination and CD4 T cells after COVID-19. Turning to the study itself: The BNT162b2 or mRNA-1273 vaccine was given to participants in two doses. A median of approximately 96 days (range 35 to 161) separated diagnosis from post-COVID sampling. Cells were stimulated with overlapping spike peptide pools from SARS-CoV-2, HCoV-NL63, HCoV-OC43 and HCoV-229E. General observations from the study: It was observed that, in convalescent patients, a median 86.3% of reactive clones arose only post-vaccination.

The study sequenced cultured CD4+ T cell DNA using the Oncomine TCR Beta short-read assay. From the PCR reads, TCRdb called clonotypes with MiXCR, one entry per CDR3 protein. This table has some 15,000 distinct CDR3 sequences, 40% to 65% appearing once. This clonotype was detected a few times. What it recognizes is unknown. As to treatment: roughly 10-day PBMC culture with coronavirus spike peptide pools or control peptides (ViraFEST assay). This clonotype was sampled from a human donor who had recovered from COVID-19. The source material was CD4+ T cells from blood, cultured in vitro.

CDR3 protein: CASSGSGGPFGNGYTF. In DNA form, the CDR3 reads TGTGCCAGCAGTGGGTCCGGGGGCCCGTTCGGGAATGGCTACACCTTC. The chain combines TRBV2 with TRBJ1-2; D possibly corresponds to TRBD1 (6 bases). The CDR3 length is 16 residues. CDR1 SNHLY and CDR2 FYNNEI come from the germline V gene. V lost 4 bases and J lost 6, with 21 bases in between.